There are a few counts of the clone carrying this T cell receptor (beta chain). Profiled with immunoSEQ multiplex PCR; TCRdb holds only in-frame clones, not every one. The repertoire holds tens of thousands of clones, with roughly four fifths as singletons. In germline, CDR1 is SGHTA, CDR2 FQGNSA. V lost 1 base, J lost 2 bases, and 3 bases lay in between. This CDR3 has 12 residues. The sample belongs to a study of OX40 agonist ivuxolimab in advanced cancers. The sequence was obtained from an adult with an advanced solid tumor such as melanoma, head and neck, liver or kidney cancer. Sequenced material: CD4+ or CD8+ T cells sorted from blood, taken in a trial of the OX40 agonist ivuxolimab. V and J are TRBV7-2 and TRBJ2-7; D call uncertain. CDR3 in amino acids: CASSLDTYEQYF. The CDR3 region has the DNA TGTGCCAGCAGCTTAGACACCTACGAGCAGTACTTC.